This T cell receptor beta chain appears in the sequencing data of a study of T-cell memory formation after mild COVID-19. Study in general: The TCR clusters were mostly specific to one donor. Study conclusions and caveats: Clones shrinking from day 15 to 85 showed even CD4/CD8 mixes; later expanders tilted CD4+.

Turning to this clonotype: The target antigen is unknown.

CDR1 and CDR2 (germline): SQVTM, ANQGSEA. CDR3 size: 12 residues. With 7 bases removed from V and 6 bases from J, the gap between germline ends came to 15 bases. Amplification by 5'RACE using constant-segment primers produced TCR alpha and TCR beta cDNA libraries that carried sample barcodes and UMIs. TCRdb used MiXCR to reprocess the 5' RACE reads, holding one entry per CDR3 protein. The data show 70,000 to 95,000 distinct CDR3 sequences, 10% to 15% seen once. The chain combines TRBV29-1 with TRBJ1-1; D is unclear. The sequenced sample was PBMCs or a T cell subset sorted from them (not recorded which). This receptor was taken from a man younger than 30 who had mild COVID-19 (a few samples of this study predate the infection). Cell type and time point are not known. The CDR3 DNA reads as TGCAGCGCTAGACCCTCCTCGGCTGAAGCTTTCTTT. Translating gives CSARPSSAEAFF.